Listed here is a single T cell receptor beta chain. Its specificity is unknown. These data come from a study of blood T cells in healthy people across ages. Overall study results and limits: Estimated diversity that came from one million T cells was considered an underestimate. The long-lived group displayed more naive CD4+ cells, plus higher diversity, than the aged donors did.

With a J-beta primer mix and a sample-barcoded 5' primer, a second PCR ran roughly 6 to 12 cycles. At least 2.5 million CDR3-containing paired-end reads were obtained per sample. One entry per CDR3 protein, called by TCRdb with MiXCR from the 5' RACE reads. The sample records roughly 800,000 distinct CDR3 sequences, over 45% being singletons. Investigators took approximately 10 milliliters of peripheral blood from every donor. The sequenced sample was blood. This TCR was sampled from a man aged 25 to 40 in good health.

CDR3 loop: CASVRQGYNEQFF. CDR3 bases: TGTGCCAGCGTGAGGCAGGGTTACAATGAGCAGTTCTTC. The rearrangement uses TRBV11-1 and TRBJ2-1, with D possibly being TRBD1 (5 bases). This CDR3 spans 13 amino acids. Between the trimmed V and J ends, which lost 8 bases and 4 bases, there was a span of 12 bases. Per germline, CDR1 SGHAT and CDR2 FQDESV (reference sequence).